Listed below are T cell receptor beta chains from one sample, sequenced in a study of CD8+CD57+ T cells in acquired aplastic anemia. Each CDR3 protein is one row after TCRdb ran MiXCR on the reads. The sample consists of 180,000 or so distinct CDR3 sequences, 63% of them appearing once. Source material: sorted CD4+, CD8+, or CD8+CD57+ T cells (not recorded which) from PBMCs. The source of these receptors is a human donor with aplastic anemia. Both conserved end residues are part of each CDR3. D genes are given only for firm matches. Rows give clone size only sometimes, using once, few, many, or a class for an expanded clone.

D,size,V,J,CDR3,DNA
TRBD1,NA,TRBV6-5,TRBJ1-5,CASSTRTGLNEQPQHF,TGTGCCAGCAGTACGAGGACAGGTTTGAATGAGCAGCCCCAGCATTTT
NA,NA,TRBV10-3,TRBJ2-3,CAISDPAGVWGDTQYF,TGTGCCATCAGTGACCCGGCCGGGGTATGGGGAGATACGCAGTATTTT
TRBD1,NA,TRBV20-1,TRBJ2-7,CSAGTGVAEQYF,TGCAGTGCTGGGACAGGGGTCGCCGAGCAGTACTTC
TRBD1,many,TRBV2,TRBJ1-6,CASRAGTGYAPLHF,TGTGCCAGCAGGGCCGGGACAGGATACGCACCCCTCCACTTT
TRBD1,NA,TRBV7-3,TRBJ1-2,CASSLSGLGRGTRDYGYTF,TGTGCCAGCAGCTTATCTGGCTTGGGCAGGGGGACGAGGGACTATGGCTACACCTTC
NA,many,TRBV12-3/TRBV12-4,TRBJ1-2,CASSFGTGLIYGYTF,TGTGCCAGCAGTTTTGGTACGGGACTGATTTATGGCTACACCTTC
NA,NA,TRBV2,TRBJ2-1,CASNRAVGHNEQFF,TGTGCCAGCAACAGGGCCGTCGGGCACAATGAGCAGTTCTTC
NA,NA,TRBV19,TRBJ1-1,CASSIGGPGNTEAFF,TGTGCCAGTAGTATAGGGGGACCGGGGAACACTGAAGCTTTCTTT
NA,NA,TRBV15,TRBJ2-1,CATSRQQGTRYNEQFF,TGTGCCACCAGCAGGCAACAGGGCACAAGGTACAATGAGCAGTTCTTC
NA,NA,TRBV7-2,TRBJ1-2,CASSTTGPFGYTF,TGTGCCAGCAGCACGACAGGACCTTTCGGCTACACCTTC
TRBD1,NA,TRBV12-3/TRBV12-4,TRBJ1-2,CASSGGTVHGYTF,TGTGCCAGCAGTGGGGGGACAGTTCATGGCTACACCTTC
NA,NA,TRBV25-1,TRBJ2-7,CASRRSEPRQRIYEQYF,TGTGCCAGCCGACGCTCCGAACCTAGACAGAGAATTTACGAGCAGTACTTC
NA,NA,TRBV19,TRBJ2-7,CASSISYTGYEQYF,TGTGCCAGTAGTATATCTTATACGGGCTACGAGCAGTACTTC
TRBD2,few,TRBV24-1,TRBJ2-1,CATSASGREEQFF,TGTGCCACCAGTGCTAGCGGGAGAGAAGAGCAGTTCTTC
NA,NA,TRBV9,TRBJ2-7,CASSVDIKGLEQYF,TGTGCCAGCAGCGTAGATATAAAGGGGCTCGAGCAGTACTTC
NA,NA,TRBV7-9,TRBJ1-4,CASSLWWGDNEKLFF,TGTGCCAGCAGCTTATGGTGGGGGGATAATGAAAAACTGTTTTTT
TRBD1,NA,TRBV6-6,TRBJ2-7,CASSLGGGQGTYEQYF,TGTGCCAGCAGCTTAGGAGGGGGACAGGGGACCTACGAGCAGTACTTC
NA,NA,TRBV20-1,TRBJ1-2,CSVFSSSHYYGYTF,TGCAGTGTCTTCAGTTCGTCCCACTACTATGGCTACACCTTC
NA,NA,TRBV7-2,TRBJ1-5,CASSPSGGTGNQPQHF,TGTGCCAGCAGCCCGTCGGGGGGGACTGGCAATCAGCCCCAGCATTTT
NA,NA,TRBV7-9,TRBJ2-5,CASSSPGTQYF,TGTGCCAGCAGCTCTCCCGGGACCCAGTACTTC
NA,many,TRBV29-1,TRBJ2-7,CSVEGGRFYEQYF,TGCAGCGTTGAGGGGGGAAGGTTCTACGAGCAGTACTTC
TRBD1,many,TRBV11-2,TRBJ2-2,CASSLVGGAGELFF,TGTGCCAGCAGCTTAGTAGGGGGCGCCGGGGAGCTGTTTTTT
NA,NA,TRBV7-9,TRBJ2-6,CASSPADSGANVLTF,TGTGCCAGCAGCCCAGCCGACTCTGGGGCCAACGTCCTGACTTTC
TRBD2,once,TRBV7-7,TRBJ2-2,CASSLGLAPVGNTGELFF,TGTGCCAGCAGCTTGGGACTAGCGCCGGTCGGCAACACCGGGGAGCTGTTTTTT
NA,NA,TRBV24-1,TRBJ2-1,CATSDSQWGYNEQFF,TGTGCCACCAGTGATTCCCAGTGGGGTTACAATGAGCAGTTCTTC
NA,few,TRBV7-3,TRBJ1-2,CASSLVPGGDGYTF,TGTGCCAGCAGCTTAGTCCCAGGTGGGGATGGCTACACCTTC
NA,NA,TRBV20-1,TRBJ1-6,CSASERNSPLHF,TGCAGTGCTAGCGAGAGGAATTCACCCCTCCACTTT
NA,few,TRBV20-1,TRBJ1-2,CSARDPGSYGYTF,TGCAGTGCTAGAGATCCCGGGTCCTATGGCTACACCTTC
NA,NA,TRBV7-2,TRBJ2-5,CASSLGSGYRAKTQYF,TGTGCCAGCAGCTTAGGTTCGGGTTACAGGGCTAAGACCCAGTACTTC
NA,NA,TRBV20-1,TRBJ2-7,CSARFRDSSYEQYF,TGCAGTGCTAGATTTAGGGATAGCTCCTATGAGCAGTACTTC
NA,NA,TRBV10-3,TRBJ2-7,CAISDLGAAYEQYF,TGTGCCATCAGTGATTTGGGGGCAGCCTACGAGCAGTACTTC
NA,NA,TRBV30,TRBJ2-5,CAWSGETQYF,TGTGCCTGGAGTGGTGAGACCCAGTACTTC
TRBD1,many,TRBV5-8,TRBJ1-1,CASSRTGGIVVMNTEAFF,TGTGCCAGCAGCAGGACAGGGGGCATTGTGGTAATGAACACTGAAGCTTTCTTT
NA,few,TRBV20-1,TRBJ2-3,CSAPIGVTDTQYF,TGCAGTGCCCCGATAGGCGTCACAGATACGCAGTATTTT
NA,once,TRBV10-3,TRBJ2-7,CASRPGGSYERYF,TGTGCCTCGAGACCGGGGGGCTCCTACGAGCGGTACTTC
NA,NA,TRBV29-1,TRBJ2-7,CSVGGLALYEQYF,TGCAGCGTTGGTGGTCTAGCGCTCTACGAGCAGTACTTC
TRBD2,many,TRBV2,TRBJ2-3,CASSPSGGREDTQYF,TGTGCCAGCAGCCCTAGCGGGGGCCGAGAAGATACGCAGTATTTT
NA,once,TRBV19,TRBJ2-4,CASRKTGVIAKNIQYF,TGTGCCAGTAGGAAGACAGGAGTAATAGCCAAAAACATTCAGTACTTC
TRBD1,NA,TRBV4-1,TRBJ1-1,CASSQAGQGFTEAFF,TGCGCCAGCAGCCAAGCCGGACAGGGGTTCACTGAAGCTTTCTTT
NA,NA,TRBV20-1,TRBJ1-2,CSARGQRTGVNYGYTF,TGCAGTGCTAGAGGACAACGCACAGGAGTTAACTATGGCTACACCTTC
NA,NA,TRBV30,TRBJ2-7,CAWSPDGYEQYF,TGTGCCTGGAGTCCCGACGGCTACGAGCAGTACTTC
NA,many,TRBV2,TRBJ1-1,CASSEAQGEAFF,TGTGCCAGCAGTGAAGCTCAAGGAGAAGCTTTCTTT
NA,many,TRBV5-1,TRBJ2-7,CASSSPGSSYEQYF,TGCGCCAGCAGCTCCCCCGGCAGCTCCTACGAGCAGTACTTC
TRBD1,many,TRBV4-1,TRBJ2-3,CASSQELGRGRADTQYF,TGCGCCAGCAGCCAAGAGCTTGGCAGGGGGCGGGCAGATACGCAGTATTTT
NA,NA,TRBV15,TRBJ2-6,CATSREGPGTGANVLTF,TGTGCCACCAGCAGAGAGGGCCCTGGGACTGGGGCCAACGTCCTGACTTTC
NA,many,TRBV6-1,TRBJ1-2,CASSETENYGYTF,TGTGCCAGCAGTGAGACGGAAAACTATGGCTACACCTTC
TRBD1,many,TRBV10-3,TRBJ1-6,CAISESFRDSTNSPLHF,TGTGCCATCAGTGAGTCTTTTAGGGACAGCACGAATTCACCCCTCCACTTT
NA,NA,TRBV27,TRBJ2-7,CASSSRGGEQYF,TGTGCCAGCAGCTCGAGGGGGGGCGAGCAGTACTTC
TRBD1,many,TRBV11-2,TRBJ2-1,CASSLGGQGPFF,TGTGCCAGCAGCTTAGGGGGACAGGGTCCCTTCTTC
TRBD2,many,TRBV27,TRBJ2-5,CASSARAGAQYF,TGTGCCAGCAGTGCCCGGGCGGGGGCCCAGTACTTC
TRBD2,once,TRBV2,TRBJ2-1,CASSGGTSGFHNKQFF,TGTGCCAGCAGTGGAGGGACTAGCGGGTTCCACAATAAGCAGTTCTTC